This T cell receptor (beta chain) was recovered during a study of prognosis after radiotherapy for stage I lung cancer. Study-level findings and limits: Diminished Shannon entropy following stereotactic body radiation therapy characterized patients who developed distant metastases.

V was clipped by 5 bases and J by 0 bases, with 8 bases between them. The CDR3 is 14 residues long. In germline, CDR1 is LGHDT, CDR2 YNNKEL (reference sequence). This clonotype was counted ten times or more. Its antigen is undetermined. At each of two time points, around 6.5 milliliters of venous blood were taken. Multiplex PCR, run in two rounds, amplified TCR beta CDR3 from genomic DNA. First-round PCR amplification was performed with primers specific to each TRBV and TRBJ gene. Each CDR3 protein is one row after TCRdb ran MiXCR on the multiplex PCR reads. Among roughly 15,000 distinct CDR3 sequences listed, around 31% were seen once.

This specimen consisted of PBMCs, obtained before or after stereotactic body radiation therapy (not recorded which). This TCR was recovered from a donor over 45 with non-small cell lung cancer. The V and J genes are TRBV3-1 and TRBJ1-3, with D uncertain. DNA for the CDR3: TGTGCCAGCAGCTACTTGGACTCTGGAAACACCATATATTTT. The encoded protein is CASSYLDSGNTIYF.